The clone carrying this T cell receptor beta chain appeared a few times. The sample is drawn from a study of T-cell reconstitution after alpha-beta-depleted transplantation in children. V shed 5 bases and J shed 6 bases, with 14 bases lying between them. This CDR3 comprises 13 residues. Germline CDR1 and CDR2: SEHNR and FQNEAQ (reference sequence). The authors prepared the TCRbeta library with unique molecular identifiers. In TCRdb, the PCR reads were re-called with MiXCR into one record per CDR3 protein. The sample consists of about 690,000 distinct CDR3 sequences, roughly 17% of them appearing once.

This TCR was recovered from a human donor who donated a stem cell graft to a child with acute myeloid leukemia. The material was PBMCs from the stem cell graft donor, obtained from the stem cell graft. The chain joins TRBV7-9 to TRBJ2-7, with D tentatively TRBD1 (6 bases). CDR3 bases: TGTGCCAGCAGCCAATTACAGGGAGCCGAGCAGTACTTC. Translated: CASSQLQGAEQYF.